The clone carrying this T cell receptor beta chain was detected only a few times. As yet, its antigen is unknown. At one end, the junction sequence differs from germline, possibly due to a read error. This entry comes from a study of T-cell reconstitution after alpha-beta-depleted transplantation in children. The study's findings and limits: Expanded graft clones numbering several hundred reportedly gave rise to alpha-beta T cells about two months after transplant. A year post-transplant, T-cell counts and diversity derived mostly from newly produced T cells.

Unique molecular identifiers featured in how the TCRbeta library was prepared. TCRdb reprocessed the PCR reads via MiXCR and lists one record per CDR3 protein. The data show 300,000 to 350,000 distinct CDR3 sequences, 15% to 20% seen once. The CDR3 totals 18 residues. Material: PBMCs, mostly from graft donor cells, obtained 360 days after TCRalphabeta/CD19-depleted stem cell transplant. This chain uses TRBV12-3 or TRBV12-4 with TRBJ2-3; TRBD2 aligns across 11 bases. The TCR comes from a male patient aged 2 to 9 who had a stem cell transplant for acute lymphoblastic leukemia, so the T cells may come from the graft donor. In DNA form, the CDR3 reads TGTACCAGCAGTTTCCGGTATCGACTAGCGGGGCGCACAGATACGCAGTATTTT. Amino acid sequence: CTSSFRYRLAGRTDTQYF.